One and the same sample provided the 32 T cell receptor beta chains below, sequenced in a study of T cell responses to AZD1222 COVID-19 vaccine (dated by TCRdb to about 2021). The library was built by means of the immunoSEQ multiplex PCR assay. TCRdb mirrors the immuneACCESS table, restricted to in-frame sequences. Some clones are absent from its copies; in checked studies, under half trace to an unresolved V gene, and the reason for the others is unknown. Across this sample there are 90,000 to 120,000 clones, with 90% to 95% seen only once. The ten largest clones capture approximately 22% of the sample. The time point tag for this specimen amounts to: baseline before first vaccination. Sequenced material: peripheral blood, taken on day 0 of AZD1222 vaccination. These receptors all stem from an adult in good health.

The rearrangement joins TRBV5-6 to TRBJ2-3; D uncertain. Germline V gene sequence: CDR1 SGHDT, CDR2 YYEEEE. CDR3 length equals 14 residues. Trimming stripped 2 bases from V and 6 bases from J, with 13 bases between. Here the CDR3 DNA reads TGTGCCAGCAGCTTTTTGGCCAACACGGATACGCAGTATTTT. Its translation: CASSFLANTDTQYF.

This chain connects TRBV10-1 to TRBJ2-1; the D is unclear. This CDR3 is built from 15 residues. In germline, CDR1 is WNHNN, CDR2 SYGVQD (reference sequence). With 2 bases removed from V and 0 bases from J, the gap between germline ends came to 8 bases. In nucleotides, the CDR3 is TGCGCCAGCAGTGAGGGGTGGGGCTCCTACAATGAGCAGTTCTTC. Translated: CASSEGWGSYNEQFF.

The chain couples TRBV2 to TRBJ1-3, with unresolved D. The CDR3 has 13 residues. Trimming removed 6 bases from V and 0 bases from J, with 6 bases in between. Germline values: CDR1 SNHLY, CDR2 FYNNEI. CDR3 sequence: CASRRTSGNTIYF. In DNA form, the CDR3 reads TGTGCCAGCAGGAGAACCTCTGGAAACACCATATATTTT.

This chain uses TRBV5-1 with TRBJ2-5; the D gene is possibly TRBD2 (5 bases). Trimming stripped 0 bases from V and 3 bases from J, with 12 bases between. Looked up from germline, CDR1 is SGHRS and CDR2 is YFSETQ. The CDR3 spans 15 residues. For the CDR3, the DNA is TGCGCCAGCAGCTTGGCCTTTCTGAGGGAAGAGACCCAGTACTTC. Translation gives CASSLAFLREETQYF. The whole variable domain, remainder taken from reference TRBV5-1 and TRBJ2-5, is KAGVTQTPRYLIKTRGQQVTLSCSPISGHRSVSWYQQTPGQGLQFLFEYFSETQRNKGNFPGRFSGRQFSNSRSEMNVSTLELGDSALYLCASSLAFLREETQYFGPGTRLLVL.

The rearrangement links TRBV29-1 to TRBJ2-2; a weak D match, TRBD2 (6 bases). Trimming stripped 1 base from V and 8 bases from J, with 14 bases between. The V gene's germline CDR1 is SQVTM and CDR2 ANQGSEA. The CDR3 has 14 residues. The CDR3 DNA reads TGCAGCGTTGAAGCCTTAGGAGGGCGTGGGGAGCTGTTTTTT. Amino acid sequence: CSVEALGGRGELFF.

The genes are TRBV21-1 and TRBJ2-7; the table's D call, TRBD1, was not checked against the DNA. TRBV21-1 is a pseudogene. The CDR3 sequence is 14 residues long. CDR3 loop: CASSKVRQHYEQYF. The CDR3 DNA reads as TGTGCCAGCAGCAAAGTTCGACAGCACTACGAGCAGTACTTC.

This clone was counted only a few times. The chain couples TRBV14 to TRBJ1-1, with D possibly matching TRBD1 (6 bases). Germline V gives CDR1 SGHDN, CDR2 FVKESK. The CDR3 contains 12 residues. With 9 bases removed from V and 3 bases from J, the gap between germline ends came to 11 bases. DNA for the CDR3: TGTGCCAGTCAGGGGACTCACACTGAAGCTTTCTTT. This sequence encodes CASQGTHTEAFF.

V is TRBV3-1 (or the pseudogene TRBV3-2) and J is TRBJ2-4; 10 bases are a match to TRBD2. Germline CDR1 LGHDT, CDR2 YNNKEL (reference sequence). The CDR3 is made up of 18 amino acids. V dropped 3 bases and J dropped 1; count of bases not matched to a gene: 9. CDR3 nucleotides: TGTGCCAGCAGCCATCAGCGGGGGGGCGTTATTGCCAAAAACATTCAGTACTTC. It yields the protein CASSHQRGGVIAKNIQYF.

V gene TRBV5-4 combines with J gene TRBJ2-3, with D possibly TRBD2 on 6 matching bases. V was clipped by 2 bases and J by 5 bases, with 9 bases between them. Germline V gives CDR1 SGHNT, CDR2 YYREEE (reference sequence). This CDR3 is built from 13 residues. This chain's CDR3 is CASSLLAEDTQYF. The CDR3 region has the DNA TGTGCCAGCAGCTTATTAGCGGAAGATACGCAGTATTTT. The whole variable domain, remainder taken from reference TRBV5-4 and TRBJ2-3, is ETGVTQSPTHLIKTRGQQVTLRCSSQSGHNTVSWYQQALGQGPQFIFQYYREEENGRGNFPPRFSGLQFPNYSSELNVNALELDDSALYLCASSLLAEDTQYFGPGTRLTVL.

This clone was picked up a small number of times. The chain uses TRBV14 and TRBJ2-7; 10 bases fit TRBD1. J gave up 2 bases and V 3 bases, and 7 bases lay outside the gene matches. Germline V lookup: CDR1 SGHDN, CDR2 FVKESK. This CDR3 spans 16 amino acids. CDR3 in DNA: TGTGCCAGCAGCCACGCCCAGGGACAGGGGCCCTACGAGCAGTACTTC. Amino acid sequence: CASSHAQGQGPYEQYF.

The rearrangement uses TRBV11-2 and TRBJ2-2, with a possible D match to TRBD2 (7 bases). V was pared by 8 bases and J by 8 bases, with 18 bases between. CDR1 and CDR2 (germline): SGHAT, FQNNGV. CDR3 length: 14 amino acids. The CDR3 DNA sequence: TGTGCCAGCTCGGGTCCGGGGGGCTGTGGGGAGCTGTTTTTT. Translating gives CASSGPGGCGELFF.

Only one count was recorded for this clone. The chain links TRBV10-3 to TRBJ2-7, with 10 bases lining up with TRBD2. Per the germline V gene, CDR1 is ENHRY and CDR2 is SYGVKD. The junction had 4 bases not matched to a gene; V was cut back by 7 bases and J by 4 bases. This CDR3 has 13 amino acids. The CDR3 sequence: CAITGTSVYEQYF. The CDR3 DNA is TGTGCCATCACAGGGACTAGCGTTTACGAGCAGTACTTC.

V usage is TRBV3-1 (or the pseudogene TRBV3-2) and J usage is TRBJ2-7; D unresolved. The CDR3 spans 13 residues. V was trimmed by 2 bases and J by 3 bases, leaving 8 bases between them. Germline V lookup: CDR1 LGHDT, CDR2 YNNKEL (reference sequence). CDR3 amino acids: CASSQTGNYEQYF. CDR3 nucleotides: TGTGCCAGCAGCCAAACTGGGAACTACGAGCAGTACTTC.

CDR3 in amino acids: CASSGTKNTEAFF. CDR3 in DNA: TGTGCCAGTAGCGGGACTAAAAACACTGAAGCTTTCTTT. V is TRBV19 and J is TRBJ1-1, with a weak D call TRBD1 (5 bases). The CDR3 runs 13 residues. Germline-derived CDR1 and CDR2 are LNHDA and SQIVND (reference sequence). Trimming took 6 bases from V and 2 from J, leaving 10 bases between them.

The gene calls are TRBV7-9 and TRBJ2-1; TRBD2 aligns across 10 bases. The CDR3 length is 18 residues. Germline values: CDR1 SEHNR, CDR2 FQNEAQ (reference sequence). The V and J ends lost 2 bases and 9 bases, in that order; junction bases with no gene match: 16. The CDR3 spells CASSLRVLAGGFSGEQFF. The CDR3 DNA follows: TGTGCCAGCAGCTTAAGGGTTTTAGCGGGGGGCTTTTCTGGTGAGCAGTTCTTC.

The genes are TRBV7-2 and TRBJ1-3; no definite D call. Trimming removed 5 bases at V and 0 bases at J, with 17 bases between. The CDR3 loop spans 17 amino acids. CDR1 is SGHTA, CDR2 FQGNSA, per germline. CDR3 DNA sequence: TGTGCCAGCAGCCGCAGTTTGTCGGCGAGCTCTGGAAACACCATATATTTT. This sequence encodes CASSRSLSASSGNTIYF.

The chain links TRBV7-2 to TRBJ1-4, with 9 bases fitting TRBD1. The CDR3 runs to 14 residues. Germline trimming cut 5 bases from V and 7 bases from J; bases unmatched to any gene: 5. Germline values: CDR1 SGHTA, CDR2 FQGNSA. The CDR3 here is CASSRGQGREKLFF. The CDR3 DNA follows: TGTGCCAGCAGCCGGGGACAGGGACGTGAAAAACTGTTTTTT.

The CDR3 DNA reads as TGCGCCAGCACCATCTCTGGACTAGCGGGCACAGATACGCAGTATTTT. Translation gives CASTISGLAGTDTQYF. V and J are TRBV4-1 and TRBJ2-3, with 10 bases that match TRBD2. This CDR3 is 16 amino acids long. Germline trimming cut 7 bases from V and 1 base from J; bases unmatched to any gene: 8. Per the germline V gene, CDR1 is MGHRA and CDR2 is YSYEKL.

This sequence joins TRBV4-1 and TRBJ2-7; the match to TRBD1 covers 9 bases. CDR1 is MGHRA and CDR2 is YSYEKL in the germline V gene. The CDR3 is made up of 18 amino acids. V lost 0 bases to trimming and J lost 4 bases; unmatched junction nucleotides: 13. CDR3 coding DNA: TGCGCCAGCAGCCAAGAAGGGGTTGGACAGGGGTTCATTTACGAGCAGTACTTC. It is translated as CASSQEGVGQGFIYEQYF.

The chain couples TRBV6-5 to TRBJ2-2; D remains unclear. Germline lookup yields CDR1 MNHEY and CDR2 SVGAGI. V lost 7 bases and J 2 bases, leaving 2 bases between the germline ends. This CDR3 is 11 amino acids long. Here the CDR3 DNA reads TGTGCCAGCACCAACACCGGGGAGCTGTTTTTT. This gives the protein CASTNTGELFF.

V is TRBV7-2 and J is TRBJ2-5; D unclear. V lost 1 base and J 4 bases, leaving 4 bases between the germline ends. This CDR3 spans 12 amino acids. CDR1 SGHTA and CDR2 FQGNSA come from the germline V gene. CDR3 in DNA: TGTGCCAGCAGCTTAGATATAGAGACCCAGTACTTC. This translates into CASSLDIETQYF.

The chain has TRBV6-5 and TRBJ2-7; no firm D call. The CDR3 is made up of 15 amino acids. The V gene lost 6 bases and the J gene lost 3 bases, with 18 bases spanning the gap. CDR1 and CDR2 from the germline V gene are MNHEY and SVGAGI. Written as DNA, the CDR3 is TGTGCCAGCAGCCAACAGCCCAAGGTACACTACGAGCAGTACTTC. Translating gives CASSQQPKVHYEQYF.

V usage is TRBV11-3 and J usage is TRBJ2-2; D is possibly TRBD1 (6 bases). Germline V gives CDR1 SGHNT, CDR2 YENEEA. V was clipped by 5 bases and J by 6 bases, with 10 bases between them. The CDR3 sequence is 13 residues long. The CDR3 DNA is TGTGCCAGCAGCACACAGGGATCCGGGGAGCTGTTTTTT. It translates to CASSTQGSGELFF.

Only a few counts were recorded for this clone. This chain uses TRBV4-3 with TRBJ1-1; no clear D gene. CDR3 length equals 15 residues. CDR1 LGHNA and CDR2 YSLEER come from the germline V gene. Trimming removed 1 base from V and 5 bases from J, with 14 bases in between. The CDR3 spells CASSQVGLRQTEAFF. The CDR3 nucleotides are TGCGCCAGCAGCCAAGTAGGTTTGCGGCAAACTGAAGCTTTCTTT.

The CDR3 sequence: CASIKNTEAFF. The DNA of the CDR3 is TGTGCCAGCATAAAAAACACTGAAGCTTTCTTT. V usage is TRBV27 and J usage is TRBJ1-1; D is uncertain. Germline assignment: CDR1 MNHEY and CDR2 SMNVEV (reference sequence). The CDR3 has 11 amino acids. V gave up 7 bases and J gave up 2 bases, with 5 bases separating them.

J is TRBJ2-7 and V is TRBV9; D is tentatively TRBD1 or TRBD2 (5 bases each). Trimming took off 4 bases at V and 7 bases at J, with 15 bases between the two ends. CDR3 length equals 13 residues. Germline V gene lookup returns CDR1 SGDLS and CDR2 YYNGEE. The CDR3 loop is CASSSGALREQYF. DNA of the CDR3: TGTGCCAGCAGCTCCGGGGCTTTGCGGGAGCAGTACTTC.

The rearrangement uses TRBV4-3 and TRBJ1-6, with unresolved D. This CDR3 has 12 amino acids. Deletions cut 4 bases from V and 8 bases from J, with 6 bases between. From germline, CDR1 is LGHNA and CDR2 YSLEER. Here the CDR3 reads CASSLADSPLHF. Written as DNA, the CDR3 is TGCGCCAGCAGCCTGGCGGATTCACCCCTCCACTTT.

The rearrangement uses TRBV7-9 and TRBJ2-1, with D hard to call. Germline CDR1 reads SEHNR; CDR2 reads FQNEAQ (reference sequence). V dropped 5 bases and J dropped 7 bases, with 3 bases sitting between them. This CDR3 contains 10 residues. The CDR3 sequence: CASSGNEQFF. The CDR3 DNA reads TGTGCCAGCAGCGGAAATGAGCAGTTCTTC.

CDR3 amino acids: CASSFTIRQSMDEKLFF. CDR3 bases: TGTGCCAGCTCCTTCACCATACGACAGAGCATGGATGAAAAACTGTTTTTT. The chain joins TRBV18 to TRBJ1-4, with D possibly matching TRBD1 (5 bases). The germline V gene encodes CDR1 KGHSH and CDR2 LQKENI. The CDR3 contains 17 residues. Trimming stripped 6 bases from V and 6 bases from J, with 23 bases between.

This clone was observed a single time. The rearrangement joins TRBV11-2 to TRBJ1-5; D is unclear. The CDR3 has 14 amino acids. Per the germline V gene, CDR1 is SGHAT and CDR2 is FQNNGV. The V gene lost 1 base and the J gene lost 5 bases, with 9 bases spanning the gap. DNA for the CDR3: TGTGCCAGCAGCTTAGGTGGTGGAGATCAGCCCCAGCATTTT. The encoded protein is CASSLGGGDQPQHF. Supplemented by reference TRBV11-2 and TRBJ1-5, the full variable domain reads EAGVAQSPRYKIIEKRQSVAFWCNPISGHATLYWYQQILGQGPKLLIQFQNNGVVDDSQLPKDRFSAERLKGVDSTLKIQPAKLEDSAVYLCASSLGGGDQPQHFGDGTRLSIL.

The chain combines TRBV28 with TRBJ1-5, with TRBD1 matching 8 bases. Per the germline V gene, CDR1 is MDHEN and CDR2 is SYDVKM. The CDR3 spans 16 residues. Unmatched junction bases numbered 9, after V lost 5 bases and J lost 3 bases. Written as DNA, the CDR3 is TGTGCCAGCAGTCCCGCGGGGACAGGAGACAATCAGCCCCAGCATTTT. Translating it yields CASSPAGTGDNQPQHF.

The chain recombines TRBV5-1 with TRBJ2-6; D is uncertain. Trimming removed 0 bases at V and 0 bases at J, with 4 bases between. The CDR3 has 15 amino acids. CDR1 is SGHRS and CDR2 is YFSETQ in the germline V gene. The CDR3 spells CASSLVSSGANVLTF. The CDR3 nucleotides read TGCGCCAGCAGCTTGGTGTCCTCTGGGGCCAACGTCCTGACTTTC.